This T cell receptor (beta chain) came from a study of PD-1 blockade in classical Hodgkin lymphoma. General study points: Reported findings placed baseline TCR diversity lower in newly diagnosed patients (compared with healthy donors). A significant rise in TCR diversity was seen by C4D1 for CD4+ cells but not for CD8+ cells. Nivolumab initiated under 1 year post-ASCT led to patient exclusion. What caused the repertoire differences, perhaps disease activity or prior therapy, remains undefined.

Time point indicated: cycle 4 day 1 (C4D1), after 5 to 7 weeks of nivolumab. Each patient's relapse followed autologous stem cell transplantation, and brentuximab vedotin exposure varied. Data came from immunoSEQ multiplex PCR; TCRdb stores just in-frame clones and leaves some out. The data hold approximately 110,000 clones, with approximately 89% observed a single time. The CDR3 length is 15 residues. Germline trimming cut 6 bases from V and 3 bases from J; bases unmatched to any gene: 7. The germline V gene encodes CDR1 ENHRY and CDR2 SYGVKD. To note about this clone: Its antigen remains unidentified.

The chain couples TRBV10-3 to TRBJ2-3; 9 bases are shared with TRBD1. This clonotype was sampled from a human donor with classical Hodgkin lymphoma. Material: peripheral blood mononuclear cells (PBMCs), obtained before the fourth cycle of nivolumab. The CDR3 DNA is TGTGCCATCAGGCCACAGGGGGCGTCGACAGATACGCAGTATTTT. Translated: CAIRPQGASTDTQYF.